The 18 T cell receptor beta chains listed next were all sequenced from one sample in a study of ipilimumab plus nivolumab after autologous stem cell transplantation. TCRdb keeps only in-frame clones here, not all; method: immunoSEQ multiplex PCR. The data contain 15,000 to 20,000 clones, 81% of them singletons. The sample was PBMCs, taken in a trial of ipilimumab plus nivolumab as post-transplant consolidation. These TCRs come from a male donor with diffuse large B-cell lymphoma.

This clone was seen only a few times. The chain carries TRBV2 and TRBJ1-2, with 11 positions matching TRBD1. The V segment lost 6 bases and the J segment 5 bases; nucleotides outside the gene matches: 5. CDR1 and CDR2 (germline): SNHLY, FYNNEI. The CDR3 loop spans 14 amino acids. The CDR3 bases are TGTGCCAGCAGCTTAGGGGACAGGGGGTATGGCTACACCTTC. Translation: CASSLGDRGYGYTF.

The V call is TRBV7-9, the J call TRBJ2-7; TRBD1 agrees at 10 bases. J lost 4 bases, V lost 3 bases, and 9 bases had no gene match. Germline V gene sequence: CDR1 SEHNR, CDR2 FQNEAQ (reference sequence). CDR3 length equals 16 residues. CDR3 DNA sequence: TGTGCCAGCAGCTTCCTCGGGACAGGGGATGGTTACGAGCAGTACTTC. This encodes CASSFLGTGDGYEQYF. Drawing the rest from reference TRBV7-9 and TRBJ2-7, the complete variable domain is DTGVSQNPRHKITKRGQNVTFRCDPISEHNRLYWYRQTLGQGPEFLTYFQNEAQLEKSRLLSDRFSAERPKGSFSTLEIQRTEQGDSAMYLCASSFLGTGDGYEQYFGPGTRLTVT.

The CDR3 DNA follows: TGTGCCTGGAGTGTAGGCAGGGGTCGGTCACCCCTCCACTTT. Translating gives CAWSVGRGRSPLHF. The chain combines TRBV30 with TRBJ1-6, with D maybe TRBD1 (6 bases). Germline lookup yields CDR1 GTSNPN and CDR2 SVGIG (reference sequence). Trimming stripped 0 bases from V and 10 bases from J, with 13 bases between. This CDR3 has 14 amino acids.

This rearrangement joins TRBV9 to TRBJ1-1; D is perhaps TRBD1 (5 bases). Per germline, CDR1 SGDLS and CDR2 YYNGEE. The CDR3 has 13 amino acids. The V and J ends lost 7 bases and 4 bases respectively, with 14 bases between them. CDR3 region: CASSREGSTEAFF. The CDR3 nucleotides are TGTGCCAGCTCCCGGGAGGGGTCCACTGAAGCTTTCTTT.

The chain joins TRBV13 to TRBJ2-1; 15 bases align to TRBD2. The CDR3 loop spans 17 amino acids. Germline V gene sequence: CDR1 PRHDT, CDR2 FYEKMQ (reference sequence). The trim removed 4 bases at V and 4 bases at J, leaving 5 bases unmatched. In DNA form, the CDR3 reads TGTGCCAGCAGCTCGGGACTAGCGGGGGGAAGGTACAATGAGCAGTTCTTC. Protein product: CASSSGLAGGRYNEQFF.

The J gene is TRBJ2-5, the V gene TRBV10-2; TRBD2 might be the D (6 bases). This CDR3 is 14 amino acids long. Germline CDR1 and CDR2: WSHSY and SAAADI. Between the trimmed V and J ends, which lost 4 bases and 11 bases, there was a span of 20 bases. CDR3 protein: CASSALGRGREQYF. The CDR3 coding sequence is TGCGCCAGCAGTGCCCTGGGTCGGGGGAGAGAGCAGTACTTC.

The chain carries TRBV5-4 and TRBJ2-3; 7 bases align to TRBD1. Germline lookup yields CDR1 SGHNT and CDR2 YYREEE (reference sequence). CDR3 length: 14 residues. J gave up 4 bases and V 2 bases, and 4 bases lay outside the gene matches. The CDR3 DNA reads as TGTGCCAGCAGCTTCCAGGGGGTGTCAGATACGCAGTATTTT. This codes for CASSFQGVSDTQYF.

The chain couples TRBV5-4 to TRBJ1-2; maybe TRBD1 (5 bases). The germline V gene encodes CDR1 SGHNT and CDR2 YYREEE (reference sequence). Trimming removed 2 bases from V and 4 bases from J, with 6 bases in between. CDR3 length: 12 residues. The CDR3 coding sequence is TGTGCCAGCAGCTTAGACAGCTATGGCTACACCTTC. The encoded protein is CASSLDSYGYTF.

The rearrangement links TRBV5-1 to TRBJ2-2; tentatively, D is TRBD2 (5 bases). V lost 0 bases and J 1 base, leaving 10 bases between the germline ends. Per germline, CDR1 SGHRS and CDR2 YFSETQ. The CDR3 loop spans 16 amino acids. The CDR3 nucleotides are TGCGCCAGCAGCTTGGTGTCGGGGATGAACACCGGGGAGCTGTTTTTT. Translating gives CASSLVSGMNTGELFF. The whole variable domain, filled in from reference TRBV5-1 and TRBJ2-2, reads KAGVTQTPRYLIKTRGQQVTLSCSPISGHRSVSWYQQTPGQGLQFLFEYFSETQRNKGNFPGRFSGRQFSNSRSEMNVSTLELGDSALYLCASSLVSGMNTGELFFGEGSRLTVL.

The chain has TRBV18 and TRBJ2-5; 7 positions agree with TRBD1. This CDR3 comprises 14 residues. Germline assignment: CDR1 KGHSH and CDR2 LQKENI. J gave up 3 bases and V 3 bases, and 4 bases lay outside the gene matches. The CDR3 sequence is CASSPTTGEETQYF. The CDR3, as DNA: TGTGCCAGCTCACCTACCACAGGGGAAGAGACCCAGTACTTC.

By share, this clone ranks as medium-sized. This rearrangement joins TRBV11-2 to TRBJ2-7; tentatively, D is TRBD1 or TRBD2 (5 bases each). This CDR3 spans 13 amino acids. From germline, CDR1 is SGHAT and CDR2 FQNNGV. V was pared by 4 bases and J by 5 bases, with 12 bases between. DNA of the CDR3: TGTGCCAGCAGCTCCACCGGGACCGACGAGCAGTACTTC. It is translated as CASSSTGTDEQYF.

The rearrangement links TRBV11-2 to TRBJ2-5, with D perhaps TRBD1 (5 bases). V lost 0 bases, J lost 9 bases, and 17 bases lay in between. Germline V lookup: CDR1 SGHAT, CDR2 FQNNGV. The CDR3 is 15 amino acids. CDR3 amino acids: CASSLETRVGVSQYF. The CDR3, as DNA: TGTGCCAGCAGCTTAGAGACCAGGGTAGGGGTATCCCAGTACTTC.

The chain carries TRBV9 and TRBJ2-3, with TRBD2 identical over 9 bases. Per germline, CDR1 SGDLS and CDR2 YYNGEE. Trimming removed 0 bases from V and 1 base from J; junction bases left unmatched: 6. This CDR3 region has 17 residues. DNA of the CDR3: TGTGCCAGCAGCGTAGTGGGGGGCGGGGGGGGCACAGATACGCAGTATTTT. This encodes CASSVVGGGGGTDTQYF.

The rearrangement joins TRBV27 to TRBJ2-1, with 14 bases lining up with TRBD2. CDR1 is MNHEY, CDR2 SMNVEV, per germline (reference sequence). The trim removed 4 bases at V and 8 bases at J, leaving 4 bases unmatched. This CDR3 comprises 15 residues. The CDR3 sequence is CASSSGLAGVDEQFF. CDR3 nucleotide sequence: TGTGCCAGCAGTTCGGGACTAGCGGGGGTGGATGAGCAGTTCTTC.

The V and J genes are TRBV10-3 and TRBJ1-1, with a tentative D call TRBD1 (5 bases). V was shortened by 6 bases and J by 5 bases, with 19 bases between the two germline ends. CDR1 ENHRY and CDR2 SYGVKD come from the germline V gene. The CDR3 has 15 residues. The CDR3 loop reads CAIRPQGRTGTEAFF. The DNA for the CDR3 is TGTGCCATCAGACCCCAGGGACGTACGGGGACTGAAGCTTTCTTT.

The chain employs TRBV30 and TRBJ2-1, with D tentatively TRBD2 (7 bases). The CDR3 has 15 amino acids. Germline V gene data show CDR1 as GTSNPN and CDR2 as SVGIG (reference sequence). The V end was cut by 1 base, the J end by 2 bases, with 12 bases between. CDR3 amino acids: CAWSARGATYNEQFF. The CDR3 nucleotides read TGTGCCTGGAGTGCCCGGGGGGCCACCTACAATGAGCAGTTCTTC.

In its sample, this clone was seen once. The chain uses TRBV19 and TRBJ1-3, with D possibly matching TRBD1 (5 bases). V was pared by 7 bases and J by 0 bases, with 16 bases between. The CDR3 is made up of 16 amino acids. CDR1 and CDR2 from the germline V gene are LNHDA and SQIVND (reference sequence). The CDR3: CASTAGGTHSGNTIYF. The CDR3 DNA follows: TGTGCCAGTACAGCGGGGGGGACCCACTCTGGAAACACCATATATTTT.

J is TRBJ2-7 and V is TRBV23-1; TRBD2 agrees at 7 bases. TRBV23-1 is flagged as an ORF with uncertain function. V gave up 8 bases and J gave up 2 bases; unmatched junction bases: 9. This CDR3 spans 14 amino acids. The CDR3 DNA is TGCGCCAGCTACCTAGCGGCGCTAGCCTACGAGCAGTACTTC. As protein: CASYLAALAYEQYF.